Listed below are T cell receptor beta chains from one sample, sequenced in a study of cytomegalovirus exposure and HLA in healthy donors. Measured with immunoSEQ multiplex PCR; TCRdb has only the in-frame clones, and not every one. The sample has around 150,000 clones, 65% to 80% seen once. Sample: PBMCs. These receptors all stem from a woman between 35 and 50 years old in good health and CMV-seronegative. CDR3s include the opening cysteine and the closing phenylalanine or tryptophan. The D gene is left open where the match is weak. Clone size is not always given. Where it is, it says once, few, many or a class for expanded clones.

j_call d_call cdr3_length clone_size v_call cdr3_nt cdr3_aa
TRBJ2-1 NA 14 NA TRBV18 TGTGCCAGCTCACCACGGCAGATCTACAATGAGCAGTTCTTC CASSPRQIYNEQFF
TRBJ1-5 TRBD1 15 NA TRBV28 TGTGCCAGCACCCCTGGGGACAGGGAACATCAGCCCCAGCATTTT CASTPGDREHQPQHF
TRBJ2-7 NA 12 NA TRBV28 TGTGCCAGCAGTTTAAGGGGCTACGAGCAGTACTTC CASSLRGYEQYF
TRBJ1-1 NA 11 NA TRBV6-1 TGTGCCAGCAGTGGAAGGGGTGAAGCTTTCTTT CASSGRGEAFF
TRBJ2-1 NA 14 NA TRBV7-9 TGTGCCAGCAGCTCTAGCCGAGCAGGCAATGAGCAGTTCTTC CASSSSRAGNEQFF
TRBJ2-1 TRBD2 17 NA TRBV5-4 TGTGCCAGCAGTTTGGGGGACGCGGGAGGGCCTGTCAATGAGCAGTTCTTC CASSLGDAGGPVNEQFF
TRBJ2-5 NA 15 NA TRBV7-9 TGTGCCAGCAGCTTAGGACTTCCGGGGGAAGAGACCCAGTACTTC CASSLGLPGEETQYF
TRBJ1-2 NA 14 NA TRBV30 TGTGCCTGGAGTGTAAAACCGAACACCTATGGCTACACCTTC CAWSVKPNTYGYTF
TRBJ1-1 NA 14 NA TRBV25-1 TGTGCCAGCAGGGCTACGGACAGGAACACTGAAGCTTTCTTT CASRATDRNTEAFF
TRBJ1-2 NA 16 NA TRBV27 TGTGCCAGCAGTCCGTACACAGGGTTTTCTAACTATGGCTACACCTTC CASSPYTGFSNYGYTF
TRBJ2-7 TRBD1 15 once TRBV29-1 TGCAGCGTCTCACAGACAGGGGGAACAGGCTACGAGCAGTACTTC CSVSQTGGTGYEQYF